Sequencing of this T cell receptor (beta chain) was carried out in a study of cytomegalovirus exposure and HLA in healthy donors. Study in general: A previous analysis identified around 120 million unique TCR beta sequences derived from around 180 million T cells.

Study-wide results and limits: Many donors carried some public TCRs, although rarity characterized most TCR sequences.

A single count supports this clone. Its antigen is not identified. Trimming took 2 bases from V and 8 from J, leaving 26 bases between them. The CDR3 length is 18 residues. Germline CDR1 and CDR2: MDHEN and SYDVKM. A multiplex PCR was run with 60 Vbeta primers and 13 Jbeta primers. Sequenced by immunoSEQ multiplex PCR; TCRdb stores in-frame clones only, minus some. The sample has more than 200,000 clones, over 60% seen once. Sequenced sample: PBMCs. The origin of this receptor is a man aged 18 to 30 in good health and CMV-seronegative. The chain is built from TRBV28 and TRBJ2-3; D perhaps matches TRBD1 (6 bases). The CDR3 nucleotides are TGTGCCAGCAGTTTAAGTTCGGGTTTGGGGGCCCTGTCGGGTACGCAGTATTTT. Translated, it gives CASSLSSGLGALSGTQYF.